Shown below are 25 T cell receptor beta chains from a single sample sequenced in a study of T cell responses to AZD1222 COVID-19 vaccine. Assay used: immunoSEQ multiplex PCR; TCRdb lists only in-frame clones, some missing. In the table there are over 85,000 clones, around 90% of which are singletons. The sample consisted of peripheral blood, taken on day 0 of AZD1222 vaccination. The receptors originated from an adult in good health.

The V and J genes are TRBV28 and TRBJ1-3, with 8 bases fitting TRBD1. Germline CDR1 MDHEN, CDR2 SYDVKM. V shed 9 bases, J shed 0 bases, and the junction held 10 bases outside the gene matches. This CDR3 is built from 16 residues. This CDR3 is CASLTWTGSSGNTIYF. CDR3 sequence (DNA): TGTGCCAGTTTGACGTGGACAGGGAGCTCTGGAAACACCATATATTTT.

This chain joins TRBV11-2 and TRBJ2-3; 9 bases map to TRBD2. The CDR3 extends over 14 amino acids. CDR1 SGHAT and CDR2 FQNNGV come from the germline V gene. Losses at the gene ends were 6 bases for V and 3 bases for J; bases not matched to a gene: 4. DNA for the CDR3: TGTGCCAGCAGTCCGGGACTAGCAACAGATACGCAGTATTTT. The encoded protein is CASSPGLATDTQYF.

The genes are TRBV28 and TRBJ1-2, with a tentative D call TRBD1 (6 bases). Trimming removed 5 bases at V and 0 bases at J, with 25 bases between. The CDR3 covers 19 residues. CDR1 MDHEN and CDR2 SYDVKM come from the germline V gene. The CDR3 DNA is TGTGCCAGCAGTACCACAGGGATTATCCGTTTTAAAGCTAACTATGGCTACACCTTC. Its translation: CASSTTGIIRFKANYGYTF.

The chain couples TRBV6-5 to TRBJ1-6; possible D gene TRBD1, 6 bases. V was trimmed by 5 bases and J by 10 bases, leaving 12 bases between them. The length of the CDR3 is 13 residues. Germline-derived CDR1 and CDR2 are MNHEY and SVGAGI. CDR3 sequence reads: CASSNTRGSPLHF. Here the CDR3 DNA reads TGTGCCAGCAGTAACACCAGGGGCTCACCCCTCCACTTT.

The J gene is TRBJ2-7, the V gene TRBV24-1; D might be TRBD1 (5 bases). The CDR3 consists of 12 residues. CDR1 is KGHDR, CDR2 SFDVKD, per germline. Trimming stripped 3 bases from V and 6 bases from J, with 8 bases between. The CDR3 reads CATSDQGFEQYF. The CDR3, as DNA: TGTGCCACCAGTGATCAGGGTTTCGAGCAGTACTTC.

This clone was seen once. The CDR3, as DNA: TGTGCCAGCAGTGAAATGGGGCCCACAGATACGCAGTATTTT. This sequence encodes CASSEMGPTDTQYF. The chain carries TRBV2 and TRBJ2-3; a weak D match, TRBD1 (5 bases). CDR1 and CDR2 from the germline V gene are SNHLY and FYNNEI. V lost 2 bases, J lost 2 bases, and 8 bases lay in between. The CDR3 totals 14 residues.

V is TRBV5-1 and J is TRBJ2-1; D is perhaps TRBD1 or TRBD2 (5 bases each). This CDR3 contains 16 residues. Trimming stripped 7 bases from V and 0 bases from J, with 17 bases between. Germline CDR1 is SGHRS and CDR2 is YFSETQ. The CDR3 loop reads CASSKGTTSSYNEQFF. The CDR3 DNA reads as TGCGCCAGCTCAAAGGGGACGACATCCTCCTACAATGAGCAGTTCTTC.

A single count supports this clone. This sequence joins TRBV3-1 (or the pseudogene TRBV3-2) and TRBJ2-2, with unresolved D. CDR1 is LGHDT, CDR2 YNNKEL, per germline (reference sequence). V was clipped by 1 base and J by 5 bases, with 5 bases between them. This CDR3 has 13 amino acids. CDR3: CASSQGGTGELFF. The DNA of the CDR3 is TGTGCCAGCAGCCAAGGGGGAACCGGGGAGCTGTTTTTT.

The rearrangement uses TRBV5-1 and TRBJ1-6; D is unresolved. CDR1 SGHRS and CDR2 YFSETQ come from the germline V gene. Trimming stripped 4 bases from V and 7 bases from J, with 12 bases between. The CDR3 loop spans 14 amino acids. Here the CDR3 DNA reads TGCGCCAGCAGCCGGGAGGGCTCCAATTCACCCCTCCACTTT. Translation gives CASSREGSNSPLHF.

This chain uses TRBV3-1 (or the pseudogene TRBV3-2) with TRBJ2-7, with D possibly being TRBD1 or TRBD2 (5 bases each). CDR1 and CDR2 (germline): LGHDT, YNNKEL (reference sequence). V was shortened by 4 bases and J by 4 bases, with 11 bases between the two germline ends. The CDR3 is 13 amino acids. This chain's CDR3 is CASSPGRTYEQYF. The CDR3 nucleotides read TGTGCCAGCAGCCCGGGACGGACGTACGAGCAGTACTTC.

The gene calls are TRBV7-7 and TRBJ2-5; weak D call: TRBD2 (5 bases). This CDR3 has 13 residues. The germline V gene encodes CDR1 SSHAT and CDR2 FNYEAQ (reference sequence). The V end lost 2 bases, the J end lost 5 bases, and 9 bases lay between the germline ends. DNA of the CDR3: TGTGCCAGCAGCTTAAGAGGGTTGGAGACCCAGTACTTC. Translation: CASSLRGLETQYF.

V gene TRBV10-1 combines with J gene TRBJ1-6; a possible D gene is TRBD1 (5 bases). Deletions cut 4 bases from V and 15 bases from J, with 13 bases between. CDR3 length: 12 residues. The germline V gene has CDR1 WNHNN and CDR2 SYGVQD (reference sequence). CDR3 in amino acids: CASSAAGMDLHF. The CDR3 nucleotides read TGCGCCAGCAGTGCGGCAGGGATGGACCTCCACTTT.

CDR3 residues: CASSNLGYSNQPQHF. DNA of the CDR3: TGTGCCAGCAGTAACCTGGGTTATAGCAATCAGCCCCAGCATTTT. The chain carries TRBV27 and TRBJ1-5; the D is unclear. Germline values: CDR1 MNHEY, CDR2 SMNVEV (reference sequence). This CDR3 comprises 15 residues. V lost 5 bases to trimming and J lost 0 bases, with 11 bases between them.

CDR3 bases: TGTGCCAGCAGCTCAGGCACAGATACGCAGTATTTT. Protein: CASSSGTDTQYF. The V and J genes are TRBV7-2 and TRBJ2-3, with D unclear. V lost 4 bases, J lost 1 base, and 3 bases lay in between. Germline V lookup: CDR1 SGHTA, CDR2 FQGNSA. This CDR3 has 12 residues.

This rearrangement joins TRBV28 to TRBJ1-1; a possible D gene is TRBD1 (5 bases). The V gene's germline CDR1 is MDHEN and CDR2 SYDVKM. V gave up 2 bases and J gave up 0 bases, with 13 bases separating them. CDR3 length: 16 amino acids. CDR3 coding DNA: TGTGCCAGCAGTTTAGGGCGACAGAGAATGAACACTGAAGCTTTCTTT. It yields the protein CASSLGRQRMNTEAFF.

The gene calls are TRBV30 and TRBJ1-6, with D possibly TRBD1 on 6 matching bases. V shed 0 bases and J shed 13 bases, with 7 bases lying between them. The CDR3 totals 11 residues. Germline V gene sequence: CDR1 GTSNPN, CDR2 SVGIG (reference sequence). CDR3: CAWSVGGPLHF. DNA of the CDR3: TGTGCCTGGAGTGTAGGGGGGCCCCTCCACTTT.

The chain recombines TRBV11-1 with TRBJ2-7; D gene uncertain. The CDR3 runs to 12 residues. Per germline, CDR1 SGHAT and CDR2 FQDESV (reference sequence). The ends were cut back, 6 bases at V and 2 bases at J, with 8 bases in the middle. This CDR3 is CASSPNTYEQYF. The CDR3 coding sequence is TGTGCCAGCAGTCCAAATACCTACGAGCAGTACTTC.

Remarks on this clone: The same CDR3 arises from other DNA sequences in this sample as well. This chain connects TRBV5-1 to TRBJ2-7; D ambiguous. Trimming left V 4 bases short and J 3 bases short, with 8 bases between. Germline V gene data show CDR1 as SGHRS and CDR2 as YFSETQ. CDR3 length: 12 residues. The CDR3 region is CASSLNSYEQYF. The CDR3 DNA follows: TGCGCCAGCAGCCTCAACAGCTACGAGCAGTACTTC.

The J gene is TRBJ1-5, the V gene TRBV19; no clear D. The germline gives CDR1 LNHDA, CDR2 SQIVND (reference sequence). The CDR3 spans 15 residues. Trimming removed 3 bases at V and 1 base at J, with 10 bases between. CDR3 sequence reads: CASSIPGRSNQPQHF. The CDR3 coding sequence is TGTGCCAGTAGTATTCCTGGGCGGAGCAATCAGCCCCAGCATTTT.

V usage is TRBV13 and J usage is TRBJ1-6; 12 bases align to TRBD1. The germline V gene has CDR1 PRHDT and CDR2 FYEKMQ (reference sequence). This CDR3 has 16 amino acids. Losses at the gene ends were 4 bases for V and 9 bases for J; bases not matched to a gene: 7. The CDR3 DNA reads as TGTGCCAGCAGCTGGGGGACAGGGGGCGCAGGTTCACCCCTCCACTTT. It specifies CASSWGTGGAGSPLHF.

This clone was counted once. The chain employs TRBV11-1 and TRBJ1-1, with D maybe TRBD1 (6 bases). The CDR3 is 14 residues long. V lost 4 bases and J 2 bases, leaving 11 bases between the germline ends. CDR1 is SGHAT and CDR2 is FQDESV in the germline V gene (reference sequence). CDR3 sequence reads: CASSSRGPNTEAFF. For the CDR3, the DNA is TGTGCCAGCAGCTCCCGGGGGCCTAACACTGAAGCTTTCTTT.

This clone has more than one count but fewer than ten. This rearrangement joins TRBV7-9 to TRBJ2-7; D gene ambiguous. Trimming took off 3 bases at V and 2 bases at J, with 2 bases between the two ends. The CDR3 extends over 11 amino acids. Germline V CDR1 and CDR2: SEHNR, FQNEAQ (reference sequence). The CDR3 here is CASSLTYEQYF. The CDR3 DNA sequence: TGTGCCAGCAGCTTGACCTACGAGCAGTACTTC.

The chain uses TRBV10-1 and TRBJ1-1; D is perhaps TRBD1 (6 bases). V gave up 4 bases and J gave up 10 bases, with 13 bases separating them. Looked up from germline, CDR1 is WNHNN and CDR2 is SYGVQD (reference sequence). There are 12 residues in the CDR3. CDR3 amino acids: CASSAPGEPAFF. DNA of the CDR3: TGCGCCAGCAGTGCCCCAGGGGAGCCAGCTTTCTTT.

The rearrangement links TRBV6-5 to TRBJ1-5; D might be TRBD1 (5 bases). Per germline, CDR1 MNHEY and CDR2 SVGAGI. V was clipped by 4 bases and J by 5 bases, with 12 bases between them. The CDR3 is 14 residues long. CDR3 DNA sequence: TGTGCCAGCAGTTCGATCAGGGACTATCAGCCCCAGCATTTT. It codes for CASSSIRDYQPQHF.

The rearrangement uses TRBV5-5 and TRBJ2-1, with 9 bases identical to TRBD2. The CDR3 loop spans 15 amino acids. In germline, CDR1 is SGHKS, CDR2 YYEKEE (reference sequence). The junction had 5 bases not matched to a gene; V was cut back by 4 bases and J by 3 bases. The CDR3 nucleotides are TGTGCCAGCAGCCCTAGCGGGAATATCTACAATGAGCAGTTCTTC. As protein: CASSPSGNIYNEQFF.